The sequence of this T cell receptor (beta chain) was determined in a study of blood T cell repertoires in COVID-19. In the study overall: Italy, Spain and the United States were the sources of the convalescent and acute COVID-19 samples. Nucleic acid was either cDNA or gDNA, and it came from T cells, B-cell-depleted T cells, or PBMCs.

Participant age was about 18 to 89 years, and participants resided in about two dozen US areas. Participants' reported clinical history set cohort assignment. Generated by immunoSEQ multiplex PCR, the TCRdb table keeps only in-frame clones and is missing some. Altogether about 280,000 clones are present, around 89% being singletons, with the ten largest covering roughly 4%. Germline V lookup: CDR1 MNHEY, CDR2 SMNVEV (reference sequence). This CDR3 is built from 15 residues. Trimming removed 6 bases at V and 3 bases at J, with 18 bases between. This chain joins TRBV27 and TRBJ2-7, with D tentatively TRBD1 (6 bases). Specimen: PBMCs or T cells enriched from blood (not recorded which). The clonotype comes from a woman in her 30s with acute COVID-19. The CDR3 is CASRSYRELSYEQYF. For the CDR3, the DNA is TGTGCCAGCAGATCCTACAGGGAACTAAGCTACGAGCAGTACTTC.